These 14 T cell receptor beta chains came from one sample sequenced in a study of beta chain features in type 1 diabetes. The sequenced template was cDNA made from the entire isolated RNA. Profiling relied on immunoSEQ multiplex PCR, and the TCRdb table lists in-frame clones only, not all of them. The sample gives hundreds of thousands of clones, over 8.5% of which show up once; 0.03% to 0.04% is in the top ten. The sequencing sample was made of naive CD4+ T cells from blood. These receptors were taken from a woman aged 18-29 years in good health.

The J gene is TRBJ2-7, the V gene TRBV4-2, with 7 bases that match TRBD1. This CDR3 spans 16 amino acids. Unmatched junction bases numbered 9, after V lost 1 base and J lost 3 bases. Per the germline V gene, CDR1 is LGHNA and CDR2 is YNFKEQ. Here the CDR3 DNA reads TGTGCCAGCAGCCAAGCCCTTGAAGGGGGCCGCTACGAGCAGTACTTC. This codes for CASSQALEGGRYEQYF.

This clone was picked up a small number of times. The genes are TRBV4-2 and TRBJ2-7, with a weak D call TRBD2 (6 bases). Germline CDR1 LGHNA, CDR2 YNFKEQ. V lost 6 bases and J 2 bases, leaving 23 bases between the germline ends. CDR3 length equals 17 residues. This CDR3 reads CASSLRGPGLEAYEQYF. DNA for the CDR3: TGTGCCAGCAGTCTGAGAGGACCGGGACTTGAAGCCTACGAGCAGTACTTC.

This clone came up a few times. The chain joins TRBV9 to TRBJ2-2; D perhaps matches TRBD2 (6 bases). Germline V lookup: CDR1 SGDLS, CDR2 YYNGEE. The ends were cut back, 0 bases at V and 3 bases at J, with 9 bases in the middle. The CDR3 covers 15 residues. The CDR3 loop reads CASSVGGAHTGELFF. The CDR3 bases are TGTGCCAGCAGCGTAGGCGGGGCCCACACCGGGGAGCTGTTTTTT.

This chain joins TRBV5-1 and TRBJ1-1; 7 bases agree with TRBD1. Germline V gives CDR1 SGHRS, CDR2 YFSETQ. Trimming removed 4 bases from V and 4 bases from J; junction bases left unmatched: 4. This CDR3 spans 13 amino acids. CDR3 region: CASSLRGSTEAFF. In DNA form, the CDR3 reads TGCGCCAGCAGCCTCAGGGGGAGCACTGAAGCTTTCTTT.

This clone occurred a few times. Here the CDR3 reads CASSYGQGTYEQYF. CDR3 in DNA: TGTGCCAGCAGTTATGGACAGGGGACCTACGAGCAGTACTTC. This rearrangement joins TRBV6-5 to TRBJ2-7, with TRBD1 identical over 9 bases. CDR1 and CDR2 (germline): MNHEY, SVGAGI. V lost 3 bases and J lost 2; bases outside the gene matches: 2. This CDR3 is built from 14 residues.

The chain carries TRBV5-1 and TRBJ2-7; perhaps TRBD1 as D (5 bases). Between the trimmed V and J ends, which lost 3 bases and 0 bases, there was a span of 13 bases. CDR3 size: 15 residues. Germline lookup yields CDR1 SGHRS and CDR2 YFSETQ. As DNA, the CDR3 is TGCGCCAGCAGCTCGAAGGGGATCAGCTCCTACGAGCAGTACTTC. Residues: CASSSKGISSYEQYF.

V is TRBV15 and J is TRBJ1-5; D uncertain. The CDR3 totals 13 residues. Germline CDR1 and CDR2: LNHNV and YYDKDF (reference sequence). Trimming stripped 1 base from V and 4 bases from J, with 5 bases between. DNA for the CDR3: TGTGCCACCAGCAGAGCGGGGAATCAGCCCCAGCATTTT. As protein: CATSRAGNQPQHF.

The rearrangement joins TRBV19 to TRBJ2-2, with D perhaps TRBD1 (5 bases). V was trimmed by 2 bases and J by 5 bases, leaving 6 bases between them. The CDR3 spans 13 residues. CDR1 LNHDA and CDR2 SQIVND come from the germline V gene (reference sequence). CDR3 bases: TGTGCCAGTAGTATACAGGGAACCGGGGAGCTGTTTTTT. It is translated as CASSIQGTGELFF.

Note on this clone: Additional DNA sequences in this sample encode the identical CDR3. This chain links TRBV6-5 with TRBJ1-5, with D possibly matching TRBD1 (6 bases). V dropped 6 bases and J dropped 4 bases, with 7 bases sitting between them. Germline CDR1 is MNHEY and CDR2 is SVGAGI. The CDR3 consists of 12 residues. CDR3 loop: CASRQGNQPQHF. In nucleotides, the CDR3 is TGTGCCAGCAGACAGGGAAATCAGCCCCAGCATTTT.

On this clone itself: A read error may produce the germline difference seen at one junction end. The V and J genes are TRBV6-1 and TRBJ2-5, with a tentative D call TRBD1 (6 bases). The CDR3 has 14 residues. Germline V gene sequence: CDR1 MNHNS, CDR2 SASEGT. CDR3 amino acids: CASSEPTGQGTQYF. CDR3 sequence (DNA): TGTGCCAGCAGTGAACCGACAGGCCAAGGGACCCAGTACTTC.

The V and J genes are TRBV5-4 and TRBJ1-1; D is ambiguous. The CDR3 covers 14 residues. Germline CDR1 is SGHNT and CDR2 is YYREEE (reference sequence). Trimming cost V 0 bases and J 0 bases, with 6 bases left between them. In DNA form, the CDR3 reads TGTGCCAGCAGCTTGGGGCCAGTGAACACTGAAGCTTTCTTT. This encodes CASSLGPVNTEAFF.

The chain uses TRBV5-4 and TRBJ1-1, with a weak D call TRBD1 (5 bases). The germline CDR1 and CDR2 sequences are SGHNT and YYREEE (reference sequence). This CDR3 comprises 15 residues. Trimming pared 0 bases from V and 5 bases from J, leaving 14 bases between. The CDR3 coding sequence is TGTGCCAGCAGCTTGGTGCAGGGTGGAAATACTGAAGCTTTCTTT. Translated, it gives CASSLVQGGNTEAFF.

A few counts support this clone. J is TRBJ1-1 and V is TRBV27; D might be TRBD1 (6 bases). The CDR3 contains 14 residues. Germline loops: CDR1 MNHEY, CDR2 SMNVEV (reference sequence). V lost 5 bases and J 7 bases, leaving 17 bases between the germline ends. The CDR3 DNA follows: TGTGCCAGCAGTATGTCCCTTACGGGACATGAAGCTTTCTTT. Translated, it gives CASSMSLTGHEAFF.

CDR3 in amino acids: CAGTGGPYEQYF. CDR3 nucleotide sequence: TGTGCCGGAACAGGGGGACCCTACGAGCAGTACTTC. The rearrangement joins TRBV30 to TRBJ2-7; TRBD1 agrees at 8 bases. After removal of 8 bases from V and 2 bases from J, the junction contained 5 bases not matched to a gene. The CDR3 has 12 residues. Germline V gives CDR1 GTSNPN, CDR2 SVGIG (reference sequence). The full variable domain, its missing parts supplied by reference TRBV30 and TRBJ2-7, is SQTIHQWPATLVQPVGSPLSLECTVEGTSNPNLYWYRQAAGRGLQLLFYSVGIGQISSEVPQNLSASRPQDRQFILSSKKLLLSDSGFYLCAGTGGPYEQYFGPGTRLTVT.